This passage covers 25 T cell receptor beta chains from one sample sequenced in a study of T cell responses to AZD1222 COVID-19 vaccine. TCRdb's copy holds only in-frame clones and misses some; the assay was immunoSEQ multiplex PCR. This sample has around 140,000 clones, with 89% found just once. The specimen comprised peripheral blood, sampled 28 days after the second AZD1222 dose. The receptors originated from an adult who received the AZD1222 COVID-19 vaccine.

The chain recombines TRBV4-1 with TRBJ1-4; 9 nucleotides match TRBD1. The J segment lost 8 bases and the V segment lost 2 bases, leaving 9 bases of the junction unmatched. CDR3 length: 16 amino acids. From germline, CDR1 is MGHRA and CDR2 YSYEKL. The chain's CDR3 is CASSQPPGQGGEKLFF. Here the CDR3 DNA reads TGCGCCAGCAGCCAACCACCGGGACAGGGCGGGGAAAAACTGTTTTTT.

A word on this clone: One end of the junction varies from germline; a read error may be responsible. The chain recombines TRBV18 with TRBJ2-2; possible D gene TRBD1, 6 bases. Germline assignment: CDR1 KGHSH and CDR2 LQKENI. CDR3 length: 14 amino acids. For the CDR3, the DNA is TGTGCCAGCTCACGACAGGATTACACCGAGGAGCTGTTTTTT. This sequence encodes CASSRQDYTEELFF. The variable domain in full, completed from reference TRBV18 and TRBJ2-2, reads NAGVMQNPRHLVRRRGQEARLRCSPMKGHSHVYWYRQLPEEGLKFMVYLQKENIIDESGMPKERFSAEFPKEGPSILRIQQVVRGDSAAYFCASSRQDYTEELFFGEGSRLTVL.

The genes are TRBV3-1 (or the pseudogene TRBV3-2) and TRBJ1-5; D is ambiguous. In germline, CDR1 is LGHDT, CDR2 YNNKEL (reference sequence). The CDR3 covers 16 residues. Trimming took off 0 bases at V and 4 bases at J, with 13 bases between the two ends. In DNA form, the CDR3 reads TGTGCCAGCAGCCAAGAATGGGTCAGCGAAAATCAGCCCCAGCATTTT. Encoded protein: CASSQEWVSENQPQHF.

The rearrangement links TRBV19 to TRBJ1-2, with D possibly TRBD1 on 6 matching bases. Germline V lookup: CDR1 LNHDA, CDR2 SQIVND (reference sequence). The CDR3 loop spans 17 amino acids. V was cut by 7 bases and J by 0 bases, with 21 bases left in between. CDR3 region: CASNPITADRANYGYTF. The CDR3 bases are TGTGCCAGTAACCCCATTACCGCGGACAGAGCTAACTATGGCTACACCTTC.

This clone has only one observation. The chain recombines TRBV6-1 with TRBJ1-1; TRBD1 aligns across 7 bases. This CDR3 spans 15 amino acids. After removal of 3 bases from V and 1 base from J, the junction contained 5 bases not matched to a gene. From germline, CDR1 is MNHNS and CDR2 SASEGT. The DNA for the CDR3 is TGTGCCAGCAGTGATCCGGGACAGCCGAACACTGAAGCTTTCTTT. Translation: CASSDPGQPNTEAFF.

V gene TRBV6-5 combines with J gene TRBJ2-3; 7 positions agree with TRBD2. This CDR3 spans 12 amino acids. The ends lost 8 bases at V and 1 base at J; junction bases unmatched: 0. Germline loops: CDR1 MNHEY, CDR2 SVGAGI. The CDR3 here is CASGGGTDTQYF. CDR3 bases: TGTGCCAGCGGGGGGGGCACAGATACGCAGTATTTT.

This clone was seen only a few times. The V and J genes are TRBV19 and TRBJ1-5; a weak D match, TRBD1 (6 bases). V was trimmed by 4 bases and J by 1 base, leaving 17 bases between them. Germline lookup yields CDR1 LNHDA and CDR2 SQIVND (reference sequence). The CDR3 runs 17 residues. The CDR3 reads CASSSPAWTVSNQPQHF. The CDR3 nucleotides read TGTGCCAGTAGTAGCCCCGCCTGGACAGTCAGCAATCAGCCCCAGCATTTT.

V gene TRBV24-1 combines with J gene TRBJ1-2; possible D gene TRBD1, 5 bases. The CDR3 sequence is 13 residues long. V was clipped by 3 bases and J by 8 bases, with 12 bases between them. CDR1 and CDR2 from the germline V gene are KGHDR and SFDVKD. This chain's CDR3 is CATSDIRGGGYTF. In DNA form, the CDR3 reads TGTGCCACCAGTGATATTCGGGGCGGGGGCTACACCTTC.

V is TRBV4-2 and J is TRBJ2-1, with 7 bases fitting TRBD2. This CDR3 is 15 amino acids long. Germline lookup yields CDR1 LGHNA and CDR2 YNFKEQ. V lost 0 bases and J lost 8; bases outside the gene matches: 7. CDR3 residues: CASSQDQTSSDEQFF. The DNA for the CDR3 is TGTGCCAGCAGCCAAGACCAGACTAGCTCGGATGAGCAGTTCTTC.

The chain is built from TRBV3-1 (or the pseudogene TRBV3-2) and TRBJ2-5; weak D call: TRBD1 (5 bases). CDR1 and CDR2 from the germline V gene are LGHDT and YNNKEL (reference sequence). The CDR3 contains 16 residues. Trimming took 1 base from V and 4 from J, leaving 16 bases between them. Here the CDR3 reads CASSQGWGALGETQYF. The CDR3 nucleotides read TGTGCCAGCAGCCAAGGTTGGGGCGCGCTTGGAGAGACCCAGTACTTC.

The gene calls are TRBV2 and TRBJ2-7; D is possibly TRBD2 (7 bases). V lost 10 bases, J lost 4 bases, and 23 bases lay in between. This CDR3 comprises 15 residues. The V gene's germline CDR1 is SNHLY and CDR2 FYNNEI. The CDR3 is CATLGASGAKYEQYF. The DNA of the CDR3 is TGTGCCACCTTGGGGGCTAGCGGCGCTAAGTACGAGCAGTACTTC.

This clone was found a few times. The chain employs TRBV5-6 and TRBJ1-5, with 9 positions matching TRBD1. The CDR3 covers 15 residues. The germline gives CDR1 SGHDT, CDR2 YYEEEE. J lost 1 base, V lost 1 base, and 0 bases had no gene match. The CDR3 spells CASSLTGGSNQPQHF. For the CDR3, the DNA is TGTGCCAGCAGCTTGACAGGGGGCAGCAATCAGCCCCAGCATTTT.

The chain combines TRBV5-1 with TRBJ1-6, with a weak D call TRBD1 (6 bases). Trimming left V 2 bases short and J 10 bases short, with 13 bases between. This CDR3 contains 14 residues. Germline assignment: CDR1 SGHRS and CDR2 YFSETQ. CDR3 sequence: CASSLGRGESPLHF. CDR3 nucleotides: TGCGCCAGCAGCTTAGGTAGGGGGGAATCACCCCTCCACTTT.

The gene calls are TRBV20-1 and TRBJ2-1; TRBD2 is a possible D gene (5 bases). With 3 bases removed from V and 7 bases from J, the gap between germline ends came to 16 bases. Germline V gene sequence: CDR1 DFQATT, CDR2 SNEGSKA (reference sequence). The CDR3 is 14 amino acids. The DNA for the CDR3 is TGCAGTGCTAGTAGTTCCGGGGTACAAAATGAGCAGTTCTTC. This codes for CSASSSGVQNEQFF.

The chain employs TRBV19 and TRBJ2-1; D may be TRBD1 or TRBD2 (7 bases each). Per the germline V gene, CDR1 is LNHDA and CDR2 is SQIVND (reference sequence). V was trimmed by 10 bases and J by 7 bases, leaving 17 bases between them. CDR3 length equals 13 residues. CDR3 sequence (DNA): TGTGCCACAGCGGCAGGGGGGGCGAATGAGCAGTTCTTC. Protein: CATAAGGANEQFF.

V gene TRBV5-1 combines with J gene TRBJ2-1, with 9 bases fitting TRBD1. Germline CDR1 reads SGHRS; CDR2 reads YFSETQ. The CDR3 extends over 15 amino acids. Trimming removed 6 bases from V and 6 bases from J; junction bases left unmatched: 10. The CDR3 nucleotides are TGCGCCAGCATCGACCCGGGACAGGGCTTCAATGAGCAGTTCTTC. Protein sequence: CASIDPGQGFNEQFF.

This chain connects TRBV9 to TRBJ1-2, with D unresolved. The CDR3 extends over 13 amino acids. The V gene lost 4 bases and the J gene lost 4 bases, with 11 bases spanning the gap. CDR1 is SGDLS, CDR2 YYNGEE, per germline. This CDR3 reads CASSQESLYGYTF. In nucleotides, the CDR3 is TGTGCCAGCAGCCAGGAGAGCCTCTATGGCTACACCTTC.

V gene TRBV10-1 combines with J gene TRBJ2-7, with D possibly being TRBD1 (5 bases). The CDR3 runs to 14 residues. V was clipped by 8 bases and J by 3 bases, with 17 bases between them. Germline CDR1 and CDR2: WNHNN and SYGVQD (reference sequence). This CDR3 is CASGDSDLLYEQYF. The CDR3, as DNA: TGCGCCAGCGGAGACAGCGACCTTCTCTACGAGCAGTACTTC.

V is TRBV15 and J is TRBJ2-7; D unresolved. Germline V gene lookup returns CDR1 LNHNV and CDR2 YYDKDF (reference sequence). The CDR3 consists of 16 residues. Trimming left V 0 bases short and J 0 bases short, with 12 bases between. The CDR3 nucleotides are TGTGCCACCAGCAGAGATCCCGCAGCGAGCTCCTACGAGCAGTACTTC. Translated, it gives CATSRDPAASSYEQYF.

This clone was recorded a few times. The chain uses TRBV9 and TRBJ2-1, with TRBD2 matching 8 bases. The length of the CDR3 is 18 residues. Per germline, CDR1 SGDLS and CDR2 YYNGEE. The ends lost 1 base at V and 6 bases at J; junction bases unmatched: 15. CDR3 region: CASSVTPGSGKGPNEQFF. CDR3 in DNA: TGTGCCAGCAGCGTAACCCCGGGTAGCGGGAAAGGCCCCAATGAGCAGTTCTTC.

V gene TRBV2 combines with J gene TRBJ2-5, with no clear D. The CDR3 spans 11 residues. V lost 6 bases to trimming and J lost 7 bases, with 9 bases between them. CDR1 and CDR2 from the germline V gene are SNHLY and FYNNEI. The CDR3 region has the DNA TGTGCCAGCAGATTAGAAGGGACCCAGTACTTC. Translated: CASRLEGTQYF.

DNA of the CDR3: TGTGCCAGCAGCTTAAGACAGGGGACCCCCTACGAGCAGTACTTC. This codes for CASSLRQGTPYEQYF. The rearrangement joins TRBV11-2 to TRBJ2-7; 8 bases map to TRBD1. J gave up 2 bases and V 2 bases, and 5 bases lay outside the gene matches. Germline CDR1 reads SGHAT; CDR2 reads FQNNGV. The CDR3 consists of 15 residues.

V gene TRBV9 combines with J gene TRBJ2-1; TRBD2 matches 10 bases. Germline CDR1 SGDLS, CDR2 YYNGEE. CDR3 length equals 17 residues. V shed 4 bases and J 0 bases; nucleotides not matched to a gene: 7. CDR3 nucleotides: TGTGCCAGCAGCCTAGGGTCTAGCGGGAGCTCCTACAATGAGCAGTTCTTC. Amino acid sequence: CASSLGSSGSSYNEQFF.

V and J are TRBV15 and TRBJ2-1, with TRBD2 identical over 9 bases. J gave up 2 bases and V 3 bases, and 5 bases lay outside the gene matches. The CDR3 is 16 residues long. The V gene's germline CDR1 is LNHNV and CDR2 YYDKDF (reference sequence). The DNA of the CDR3 is TGTGCCACCAGCAGTCGTAGCGGGAGCGCCTACAATGAGCAGTTCTTC. Translating it yields CATSSRSGSAYNEQFF.

The genes are TRBV5-8 and TRBJ2-1; TRBD2 is a possible D gene (5 bases). CDR1 SGHTS and CDR2 YDEGEE come from the germline V gene. V lost 3 bases and J 9 bases, leaving 16 bases between the germline ends. The CDR3 has 14 amino acids. As DNA, the CDR3 is TGTGCCAGCAGCTGGAGGATGGTGTGGAGTGAGCAGTTCTTC. It specifies CASSWRMVWSEQFF.